This T cell receptor beta chain appears in the sequencing data of a study of blood T cell repertoires in COVID-19. Across the study: Nucleic acid was either cDNA or gDNA, and it came from T cells, B-cell-depleted T cells, or PBMCs.

Those who participated ranged in age from about 18 to 89 years and resided in roughly 26 US areas. Participants' own reports of clinical history determined their cohort assignment. The CDR3 is made up of 14 amino acids. Unmatched junction bases numbered 8, after V lost 5 bases and J lost 9 bases. Looked up from germline, CDR1 is SGHRS and CDR2 is YFSETQ. Original analysis: Quantification of nucleated cells was approximated via reference gene primer amplification. Only in-frame clones appear in the TCRdb table, and some are missing; sequencing was by immunoSEQ multiplex PCR. V and J calls and clone size are copied from that table; D and trimming were computed from the DNA. Among around 160,000 clones listed, roughly 88% were seen once.

This clonotype was obtained from a woman younger than 45 with acute COVID-19. Sequenced material: PBMCs or T cells enriched from blood (not recorded which). The rearrangement links TRBV5-1 to TRBJ1-6; TRBD1 matches 7 bases. Here the CDR3 reads CASSTGVISSPLHF. The CDR3 DNA reads as TGCGCCAGCAGTACAGGGGTGATAAGTTCACCCCTCCACTTT.